This TCR beta chain was captured in a study of T cell repertoires in cytomegalovirus infection. TCRdb redid the calling of the reads with MiXCR, one entry per CDR3 protein. Among 250,000 to 300,000 distinct CDR3 sequences listed, roughly a fifth were seen once. V dropped 6 bases and J dropped 7 bases, with 14 bases sitting between them. The CDR3 extends over 13 amino acids. Germline V gives CDR1 LGHNT, CDR2 FRNRAP. In this sample, this clonotype turned up many times. Antigen specificity is unknown. The V and J genes are TRBV12-5 and TRBJ2-3, with D tentatively TRBD1 (5 bases). The sequences come from cultured PBMCs, collected from culture after CMV antigen stimulation. This clonotype was sampled from a human donor in good health (CMV status not recorded). Some clones in this sample may be carry-over from other donors' samples. The CDR3: CASGRAGNNTQYF. CDR3 coding DNA: TGTGCTAGTGGCAGAGCAGGGAATAATACGCAGTATTTT.